A selection of T cell receptor beta chains follows, all from one sample in a study of T cell repertoires in cytomegalovirus infection. Which antigens these TCRs recognize remains unknown. TCRdb recomputed calls from the reads with MiXCR, one row per CDR3 protein. The top ten clones hold 43% of a sample with about 470,000 distinct CDR3 sequences, roughly 43% of them seen once. Sequencing was performed on cultured PBMCs, taken from culture after CMV antigen stimulation. These receptors originate from a human donor in good health (CMV status not recorded). Some clones in this sample may be carry-over from other donors' samples. The CDR3 runs from the conserved cysteine through the conserved F or W. Fields, in order: J gene, D gene, V gene, clone size, CDR3 protein, CDR3 DNA. The D gene is left open where the match is weak. Clone size, where shown, is once, few, many, or a class for clones that have expanded.

TRBJ1-2 - TRBV20-1 - CSAYGPYGYTF TGCAGTGCCTACGGGCCCTATGGCTACACCTTC
TRBJ2-7 TRBD1 TRBV6-1 - CATGTGSTYEQYF TGTGCCACCGGGACAGGGTCCACCTACGAGCAGTACTTC
TRBJ1-1 - TRBV20-1 - CSARHRVMNTEAFF TGCAGTGCTAGGCACAGAGTAATGAACACTGAAGCTTTCTTT
TRBJ1-1 TRBD1 TRBV4-2 - CASSQVGDRESEAFF TGTGCCAGCAGCCAGGTAGGGGACAGGGAGTCTGAAGCTTTCTTT
TRBJ1-1 - TRBV7-2 few CASSLGGAENTEAFF TGTGCCAGCAGCTTGGGGGGGGCGGAGAACACTGAAGCTTTCTTT
TRBJ2-3 - TRBV7-6 few CASSSNNGRGEADTQYF TGTGCCAGCAGCTCAAATAACGGTAGGGGAGAAGCAGATACGCAGTATTTT
TRBJ1-2 - TRBV19 few CASSFGTYYTF TGTGCCAGTAGTTTTGGGACCTACTACACCTTC
TRBJ2-2 TRBD1 TRBV7-9 once CASPGQGTSGPGELFF TGTGCCAGCCCGGGACAGGGAACATCTGGACCCGGGGAGCTGTTTTTT
TRBJ2-7 - TRBV5-5 - CASSLRDGEQYF TGTGCCAGCAGCTTAAGGGACGGCGAGCAGTACTTC
TRBJ2-7 - TRBV28 - CAGVEPPFFEQYF TGTGCCGGGGTGGAGCCGCCTTTTTTCGAGCAGTACTTC
TRBJ1-2 - TRBV7-2 many CASSFRDRWRDGYTF TGTGCCAGCAGCTTTCGGGACCGCTGGAGAGATGGCTACACCTTC
TRBJ1-6 - TRBV20-1 - CSARDSRGTAPLHF TGCAGTGCTAGAGATTCGCGGGGGACGGCACCCCTCCACTTT
TRBJ2-7 - TRBV3-1 - CASSQVNGYEQYF TGTGCCAGCAGCCAAGTCAACGGCTACGAGCAGTACTTC
TRBJ2-1 - TRBV7-9 few CASSLGWTPEHEQFF TGTGCCAGCAGCTTAGGGTGGACACCGGAACATGAGCAGTTCTTC
TRBJ2-3 TRBD2 TRBV7-2 - CASSRGLAGVHNTQYF TGTGCCAGCAGCAGGGGACTAGCGGGCGTGCATAATACGCAGTATTTT
TRBJ2-7 TRBD2 TRBV7-2 - CASSLAASGITYEQYF TGTGCCAGCAGCTTAGCTGCTAGCGGGATCACCTACGAGCAGTACTTC
TRBJ2-3 - TRBV11-2 - CASSPVRADTQYF TGTGCCAGCAGCCCCGTGAGAGCAGATACGCAGTATTTT
TRBJ2-3 TRBD1 TRBV2 once CASSEGQGGNTQYF TGTGCCAGCAGCGAGGGACAGGGGGGGAATACGCAGTATTTT
TRBJ2-5 TRBD2 TRBV7-2 - CASQQPWGGQETQYF TGTGCCAGCCAGCAGCCCTGGGGGGGGCAAGAGACCCAGTACTTC
TRBJ2-2 - TRBV4-1 - CASSQLPSFGELFF TGCGCCAGCAGCCAACTACCTAGTTTTGGGGAGCTGTTTTTT
TRBJ2-1 - TRBV7-2 many CASSLVGGGSYNEQFF TGTGCCAGCAGCTTAGTAGGGGGGGGCTCCTACAATGAGCAGTTCTTC
TRBJ1-6 - TRBV19 few CASSTGGGVSPLHF TGTGCCAGTAGTACCGGGGGCGGGGTCTCACCCCTCCACTTT
TRBJ2-3 - TRBV6-1 - CASSYSPVMDTQYF TGTGCCAGCAGTTATAGCCCTGTCATGGATACGCAGTATTTT
TRBJ2-7 - TRBV27 - CASRVLGIGLYEQYF TGTGCCAGCAGAGTATTGGGAATCGGCCTCTACGAGCAGTACTTC
TRBJ2-1 - TRBV6-5 - CASSSPGHQYNEQFF TGTGCCAGCAGTTCCCCGGGACACCAATACAATGAGCAGTTCTTC
TRBJ2-5 TRBD2 TRBV4-2 - CASSQERKRGGRIHEETQYF TGTGCCAGCAGCCAAGAGAGGAAGCGGGGGGGCCGGATTCATGAGGAGACCCAGTACTTC
TRBJ1-1 - TRBV15 few CATSRGGTANTEAFF TGTGCCACCAGCAGAGGAGGGACGGCGAACACTGAAGCTTTCTTT